The rows below give T cell receptor beta chains drawn from one sample of a study of radiotherapy plus CTLA-4 blockade in lung cancer. Assay used: immunoSEQ multiplex PCR; TCRdb lists only in-frame clones, some missing. In the table there are some 66,000 clones, about 83% of which are singletons. The source material was peripheral blood, sampled from a patient treated with radiotherapy plus ipilimumab. These receptor sequences come from a human donor with non-small cell lung cancer who had a partial response to radiotherapy plus ipilimumab. Both conserved end residues are part of each CDR3. Fields, in order: D gene, J gene, V gene, clone size, CDR3 protein, CDR3 DNA. D genes are given only for firm matches. Only part of the rows carry a size: once, few, many, or a class if the clone is expanded.

TRBD1,TRBJ1-4,TRBV27,NA,CASTFPLRTGGTANEKLFF,TGTGCCAGCACCTTCCCTCTTCGGACAGGGGGAACCGCTAATGAAAAACTGTTTTTT
NA,TRBJ1-1,TRBV30,few,CAWSALPGGYTEAFF,TGTGCCTGGAGCGCCCTCCCCGGGGGTTACACTGAAGCTTTCTTT
NA,TRBJ1-2,TRBV7-3,NA,CASSFREGYGYTF,TGTGCCAGCAGCTTCAGGGAAGGCTATGGCTACACCTTC
NA,TRBJ1-5,TRBV29-1,NA,CSVEGLAGGTDTQHF,TGCAGCGTTGAAGGGCTAGCGGGGGGCACAGATACGCAGCATTTT
NA,TRBJ2-3,TRBV11-2,NA,CASSLFAGAIDTQYF,TGTGCCAGCAGCTTATTTGCTGGGGCCATAGATACGCAGTATTTT
NA,TRBJ2-7,TRBV28,NA,CASSLSGMEQYF,TGTGCCAGCAGTTTGTCAGGAATGGAGCAGTACTTC
TRBD1,TRBJ2-7,TRBV5-4,NA,CASSPTGGRGYEQYF,TGTGCCAGCAGCCCAACAGGGGGTAGAGGCTACGAGCAGTACTTC
TRBD1,TRBJ1-2,TRBV30,NA,CAWKTGGFVGYGYTF,TGTGCCTGGAAGACAGGGGGCTTCGTAGGCTATGGCTACACCTTC
NA,TRBJ2-1,TRBV9,NA,CASSGLGETDEQFF,TGTGCCAGCAGCGGTCTTGGGGAGACGGATGAGCAGTTCTTC
NA,TRBJ2-7,TRBV5-6,NA,CASSFWTAYEQYF,TGTGCCAGCAGCTTTTGGACAGCCTACGAGCAGTACTTC
TRBD2,TRBJ2-3,TRBV5-5,NA,CASSLVRLAGAVHTQYF,TGTGCCAGCAGCTTGGTCCGGCTAGCGGGGGCCGTTCATACGCAGTATTTT
NA,TRBJ2-7,TRBV11-2,NA,CASSLDPGHTYEQYF,TGTGCCAGCAGCTTAGATCCGGGACATACCTACGAGCAGTACTTC
TRBD2,TRBJ2-1,TRBV29-1,NA,CSVVRAGAYNEQFF,TGCAGCGTTGTCCGGGCGGGGGCCTACAATGAGCAGTTCTTC
TRBD2,TRBJ2-2,TRBV5-4,NA,CASSLRGTSGRAVTGELFF,TGTGCCAGCAGCTTAAGAGGCACTAGCGGGAGGGCCGTCACCGGGGAGCTGTTTTTT
NA,TRBJ2-2,TRBV27,once,CASTDRGGTGELFF,TGTGCCAGCACTGACAGGGGAGGGACCGGGGAGCTGTTTTTT
NA,TRBJ1-2,TRBV7-3,NA,CASSLPQGAGYTF,TGTGCCAGCAGCTTACCCCAGGGTGCTGGCTACACCTTC
NA,TRBJ2-7,TRBV5-6,once,CASSPKTGTSSSYEQYF,TGTGCCAGCAGCCCAAAGACCGGGACATCGAGCTCCTACGAGCAGTACTTC
NA,TRBJ1-2,TRBV7-9,NA,CASSLGGLAGYTF,TGTGCCAGCAGCTTAGGGGGACTCGCTGGCTACACCTTC
TRBD1,TRBJ2-1,TRBV6-1,few,CASSVRMGQGGYNEQFF,TGTGCCAGCAGTGTACGAATGGGACAGGGGGGATACAATGAGCAGTTCTTC
NA,TRBJ2-5,TRBV27,NA,CASKTEQETQYF,TGTGCCAGCAAGACAGAACAAGAGACCCAGTACTTC
TRBD1,TRBJ2-2,TRBV27,NA,CASSLLGQGAGTGELFF,TGTGCCAGCAGTTTGTTAGGCCAGGGGGCAGGGACCGGGGAGCTGTTTTTT
TRBD2,TRBJ2-1,TRBV7-3,NA,CASSGTSRNNEQFF,TGTGCCAGCTCCGGGACTAGTCGAAACAATGAGCAGTTCTTC
NA,TRBJ2-3,TRBV5-1,NA,CASSLENPSTDTQYF,TGCGCCAGCAGCTTGGAAAATCCTAGCACAGATACGCAGTATTTT
TRBD1,TRBJ1-1,TRBV5-4,NA,CASSFYRGPNTEAFF,TGTGCCAGCAGCTTTTACAGGGGTCCGAACACTGAAGCTTTCTTT
TRBD1,TRBJ2-5,TRBV2,NA,CASSYTGADGETQYF,TGTGCCAGCAGTTACACAGGGGCAGACGGAGAGACCCAGTACTTC
NA,TRBJ1-2,TRBV29-1,NA,CSVTREGYGYTF,TGCAGCGTGACACGGGAGGGCTATGGCTACACCTTC
NA,TRBJ2-3,TRBV27,NA,CASSLSRVFTDTQYF,TGTGCCAGCAGTTTATCGAGGGTTTTCACAGATACGCAGTATTTT
NA,TRBJ1-5,TRBV28,few,CASSISNQPQHF,TGTGCCAGCAGTATAAGCAATCAGCCCCAGCATTTT
NA,TRBJ1-1,TRBV18,NA,CASSPSGWDTEAFF,TGTGCCAGCTCACCGTCGGGGTGGGACACTGAAGCTTTCTTT
TRBD1,TRBJ1-1,TRBV29-1,NA,CSVEDSSGQGGTEAFF,TGCAGCGTTGAAGATTCGTCGGGACAGGGAGGCACTGAAGCTTTCTTT
TRBD2,TRBJ2-7,TRBV7-2,NA,CASSLQPGLAYEQYF,TGTGCCAGCAGCTTACAGCCGGGACTAGCCTACGAGCAGTACTTC
NA,TRBJ2-3,TRBV28,few,CASSFPSARTDTQYF,TGTGCCAGCAGTTTTCCTAGCGCCCGCACAGATACGCAGTATTTT
NA,TRBJ2-7,TRBV19,NA,CASRAQVGQTSYEQYF,TGTGCCAGTAGGGCCCAGGTTGGCCAAACCTCCTACGAGCAGTACTTC
NA,TRBJ2-1,TRBV25-1,NA,CASSSASVKVDEQFF,TGTGCCAGCAGTTCAGCTAGCGTCAAGGTGGATGAGCAGTTCTTC
TRBD1,TRBJ2-5,TRBV12-5,NA,CASGLVRGRETQYF,TGTGCTAGTGGTTTGGTGAGGGGGCGGGAGACCCAGTACTTC
NA,TRBJ2-7,TRBV27,NA,CASSFRELNYEQYF,TGTGCCAGCAGTTTTCGGGAGTTGAACTACGAGCAGTACTTC